Listed below are T cell receptor beta chains from one sample, sequenced in a study of blood T cell repertoires in COVID-19. Here immunoSEQ multiplex PCR was the method, and the copy in TCRdb shows in-frame clones only, minus some. There are some 150,000 clones in the sample; 85% to 90% occur only once, and 37% lies in the top ten. The sample was peripheral blood. The receptor set was obtained from a man in his fifties who had recovered from COVID-19. The CDR3 runs from the conserved cysteine through the conserved F or W. A D gene is named only where the DNA matches it firmly. Clone size is not always given. Where it is, it says once, few, many or a class for expanded clones.

TRBD1 | 16 | TRBJ1-2 | NA | TRBV7-2 | TGTGCCAGCAGCTCCTCCCGGGAGGGGGCATGGGATGGCTACACCTTC | CASSSSREGAWDGYTF
TRBD1 | 18 | TRBJ1-6 | NA | TRBV27 | TGTGCCAGCAGTTTATCCGGGACAGGGGTGGTCTATAATTCACCCCTCCACTTT | CASSLSGTGVVYNSPLHF
NA | 13 | TRBJ2-1 | NA | TRBV5-8 | TGTGCCAGCAGCTCGGTACAGGGTAATGAGCAGTTCTTC | CASSSVQGNEQFF
NA | 14 | TRBJ2-7 | NA | TRBV6-5 | TGTGCCAGCAGGCAAGGACAATTCTCCTACGAGCAGTACTTC | CASRQGQFSYEQYF
TRBD2 | 14 | TRBJ2-7 | NA | TRBV11-2 | TGTGCCAGCAGCTTGGGGGGGAAGAGTTACGAGCAGTACTTC | CASSLGGKSYEQYF
NA | 13 | TRBJ2-3 | NA | TRBV7-2 | TGTGCCAGCAGCCGCGACTATACAGATACGCAGTATTTT | CASSRDYTDTQYF
TRBD2 | 15 | TRBJ2-1 | few | TRBV4-3 | TGCGCCAGCAGCCAACAGCGGGGGGCCTACAATGAGCAGTTCTTC | CASSQQRGAYNEQFF
NA | 16 | TRBJ1-3 | NA | TRBV4-3 | TGCGCCAGCAGCCAAGAATGGACAGCCTCTGGAAACACCATATATTTT | CASSQEWTASGNTIYF
NA | 16 | TRBJ1-2 | NA | TRBV9 | TGTGCCAGCAGCCTGGGGCCAGAGAGGCGTCAGTCTGGCTACACCTTC | CASSLGPERRQSGYTF
TRBD1 | 15 | TRBJ2-5 | NA | TRBV18 | TGTGCCAGCTCCCCGGGACAGGGGTACCAAGAGACCCAGTACTTC | CASSPGQGYQETQYF
TRBD1 | 15 | TRBJ1-2 | NA | TRBV18 | TGTGCCAGCTCACCAAGGACAGGGAATGATTATGGCTACACCTTC | CASSPRTGNDYGYTF
NA | 15 | TRBJ1-2 | once | TRBV6-1 | TGTGCCAGCAGTGAAAAGGCGGATTTTAACTATGGCTACACCTTC | CASSEKADFNYGYTF
TRBD1 | 16 | TRBJ1-2 | NA | TRBV25-1 | TGTGCCAGCAGTGAATACGACGGGACAGGGCTTTATGGCTACACCTTC | CASSEYDGTGLYGYTF
NA | 14 | TRBJ2-7 | NA | TRBV3-1/TRBV3-2 | TGTGCCAGCAGGAAGAAACACCCCCCCTACGAGCAGTACTTC | CASRKKHPPYEQYF
NA | 16 | TRBJ1-1 | NA | TRBV18 | TGTGCCAGCTCACCACCGGGCCTCGGTGGTGGCACTGAAGCTTTCTTT | CASSPPGLGGGTEAFF
TRBD1 | 15 | TRBJ1-3 | NA | TRBV30 | TGTGCCTGGAATCAGGGGGACAGTGGTGGAAACACCATATATTTT | CAWNQGDSGGNTIYF
TRBD2 | 17 | TRBJ2-3 | once | TRBV11-2 | TGTGCCAGCAGCTTCGGTCTAGCGGGGGGGCGGGGGAATACGCAGTATTTT | CASSFGLAGGRGNTQYF
TRBD1 | 15 | TRBJ1-6 | NA | TRBV25-1 | TGTGCCAGCAGTGTGGGACAGCACTATAATTCACCCCTCCACTTT | CASSVGQHYNSPLHF
TRBD1 | 14 | TRBJ1-4 | NA | TRBV5-1 | TGCGCCAGCAGCTTGGGGGACAGGGATGAAAAACTGTTTTTT | CASSLGDRDEKLFF
NA | 13 | TRBJ2-1 | NA | TRBV4-1 | TGCGCCAGCAGCCAAGGAGGTGTCTCTGAGCAGTTCTTC | CASSQGGVSEQFF
NA | 13 | TRBJ2-2 | NA | TRBV6-6 | TGTGCCAGCAGCGTCGCGAACACCGGGGAGCTGTTTTTT | CASSVANTGELFF
NA | 14 | TRBJ1-1 | few | TRBV6-1 | TGTGCCAGCAGTGAATATTTACAGGATACTGAAGCTTTCTTT | CASSEYLQDTEAFF
TRBD1 | 15 | TRBJ1-3 | NA | TRBV19 | TGTGCCAGTAGTAGTCAGGGACAGATCGAAAACACCATATATTTT | CASSSQGQIENTIYF
TRBD2 | 17 | TRBJ2-2 | once | TRBV9 | TGTGCCAGCAGCAACGGACTAGCGGGGGGGCTGGTCGGGGAGCTGTTTTTT | CASSNGLAGGLVGELFF
NA | 14 | TRBJ1-1 | NA | TRBV11-2 | TGTGCCAGCAGCTGGCTAGGGGTGAACACTGAAGCTTTCTTT | CASSWLGVNTEAFF
NA | 13 | TRBJ1-5 | few | TRBV7-2 | TGTGCCAGCAGCGTAACTCCTTATCAGCCCCAGCATTTT | CASSVTPYQPQHF
NA | 15 | TRBJ2-1 | NA | TRBV30 | TGTGCCTGGAGTGTAGGGCAGGGGTCCTACAATGAGCAGTTCTTC | CAWSVGQGSYNEQFF
NA | 15 | TRBJ2-5 | NA | TRBV11-2 | TGTGCCAGCAGCTCCCGGAGGGGACTCGAAGAGACCCAGTACTTC | CASSSRRGLEETQYF
NA | 15 | TRBJ2-2 | NA | TRBV5-1 | TGCGCCAGCAGCTTGGCTCTGGGAGAGACCGGGGAGCTGTTTTTT | CASSLALGETGELFF
TRBD2 | 13 | TRBJ2-3 | NA | TRBV19 | TGTGCCAGTGGGGGGGGTCGGGCAGATACGCAGTATTTT | CASGGGRADTQYF
NA | 15 | TRBJ1-2 | NA | TRBV7-2 | TGTGCCAGCAGCTTAGGGGGCCATCCCCAGGGAGGCTACACCTTC | CASSLGGHPQGGYTF
NA | 14 | TRBJ1-4 | NA | TRBV4-1 | TGCGCCAGCAGCCAAGAGTCCAGGGTCCAAGGACTGTTTTTT | CASSQESRVQGLFF
NA | 13 | TRBJ2-5 | NA | TRBV5-4 | TGTGCCAGCAGCTTGGACAGGCAAGAGACCCAGTACTTC | CASSLDRQETQYF
TRBD2 | 14 | TRBJ2-1 | NA | TRBV20-1 | TGCAGTGCTAGTTACGGGACTAGTGTAAATGAGCAGTTCTTC | CSASYGTSVNEQFF
TRBD1 | 19 | TRBJ1-5 | NA | TRBV12-5 | TGTGCTAGTGGTTTTTATGGGACAGGTCTCCTTTATAGCAATCAGCCCCAGCATTTT | CASGFYGTGLLYSNQPQHF
TRBD2 | 14 | TRBJ2-2 | NA | TRBV5-1 | TGCACCAGCAGCGAGAGCGGGGGCACCGGGGAGCTGTTTTTT | CTSSESGGTGELFF
TRBD1 | 16 | TRBJ2-1 | once | TRBV7-9 | TGTGCCAGCAGCACGGCCGGGACAGGTGAATACAATGAGCAGTTCTTC | CASSTAGTGEYNEQFF
TRBD1 | 16 | TRBJ1-2 | many | TRBV5-1 | TGCGCCAGCAGCTTGGAGGGATACAGGGGGCGTGATGGCTACACCTTC | CASSLEGYRGRDGYTF
NA | 14 | TRBJ1-2 | NA | TRBV27 | TGTGCCAGCAGTTTCCGTTCGGGTAGCTATGGCTACACCTTC | CASSFRSGSYGYTF
TRBD1 | 18 | TRBJ2-6 | once | TRBV4-3 | TGCGCCAGCAGCCGCGGGACAGGGGGATCCTCTGGGGCCAACGTCCTGACTTTC | CASSRGTGGSSGANVLTF
NA | 13 | TRBJ1-2 | NA | TRBV12-3/TRBV12-4 | TGTGCCAGCAGTTTAACGTTGGTAGATGGCTACACCTTC | CASSLTLVDGYTF
TRBD1 | 14 | TRBJ2-7 | NA | TRBV6-5 | TGTGCCAGCCGGGGACAGCCCAACCGGTACGAGCAGTACTTC | CASRGQPNRYEQYF
TRBD1 | 12 | TRBJ1-5 | NA | TRBV6-5 | TGTGCCAGCAGCGTGGGACAGATGACCCAGCATTTT | CASSVGQMTQHF
NA | 14 | TRBJ1-2 | NA | TRBV6-5 | TGTGCCAGCAGTTTGGACAGAGCTAACTATGGCTACACCTTC | CASSLDRANYGYTF
TRBD2 | 16 | TRBJ2-1 | once | TRBV27 | TGTGCCAGCAGTTTGTTTAGCGGGGGACCCTACAATGAGCAGTTCTTC | CASSLFSGGPYNEQFF
NA | 13 | TRBJ1-4 | few | TRBV30 | TGTGCCTGGAGTCGGAACAGTAATGAAAAACTGTTTTTT | CAWSRNSNEKLFF
TRBD1 | 14 | TRBJ1-4 | NA | TRBV11-2 | TGTGCCAGCAGCCCCGGGACAGGGATCTTAAAACTGTTTTTT | CASSPGTGILKLFF
TRBD1 | 15 | TRBJ2-1 | NA | TRBV5-6 | TGTGCCAGCAGCTTGAGGGGGCCCTCCTACAATGAGCAGTTCTTC | CASSLRGPSYNEQFF
NA | 13 | TRBJ2-5 | NA | TRBV10-2 | TGCGCCAGCAGTTCGGACTGGGAAGAGACCCAGTACTTC | CASSSDWEETQYF
NA | 15 | TRBJ1-1 | NA | TRBV6-5 | TGTGCCAGCAGTTACGGGGCAGGGTCGAACACTGAAGCTTTCTTT | CASSYGAGSNTEAFF
NA | 13 | TRBJ1-1 | NA | TRBV19 | TGTGCCTCAGCGGGGGGCAGGGACACTGAAGCTTTCTTT | CASAGGRDTEAFF
TRBD1 | 13 | TRBJ1-1 | once | TRBV14 | TGTGCCAGCAGCCCCCTGGGACAGCTTGAAGCTTTCTTT | CASSPLGQLEAFF
NA | 14 | TRBJ1-2 | NA | TRBV4-3 | TGCGCCAGCAGCTTAGACAACAATTTGTCTGGCTACACCTTC | CASSLDNNLSGYTF
TRBD1 | 16 | TRBJ1-2 | once | TRBV5-1 | TGCGCCAGCAGCTCCGGAGGGACAGCAGCTAACTATGGCTACACCTTC | CASSSGGTAANYGYTF